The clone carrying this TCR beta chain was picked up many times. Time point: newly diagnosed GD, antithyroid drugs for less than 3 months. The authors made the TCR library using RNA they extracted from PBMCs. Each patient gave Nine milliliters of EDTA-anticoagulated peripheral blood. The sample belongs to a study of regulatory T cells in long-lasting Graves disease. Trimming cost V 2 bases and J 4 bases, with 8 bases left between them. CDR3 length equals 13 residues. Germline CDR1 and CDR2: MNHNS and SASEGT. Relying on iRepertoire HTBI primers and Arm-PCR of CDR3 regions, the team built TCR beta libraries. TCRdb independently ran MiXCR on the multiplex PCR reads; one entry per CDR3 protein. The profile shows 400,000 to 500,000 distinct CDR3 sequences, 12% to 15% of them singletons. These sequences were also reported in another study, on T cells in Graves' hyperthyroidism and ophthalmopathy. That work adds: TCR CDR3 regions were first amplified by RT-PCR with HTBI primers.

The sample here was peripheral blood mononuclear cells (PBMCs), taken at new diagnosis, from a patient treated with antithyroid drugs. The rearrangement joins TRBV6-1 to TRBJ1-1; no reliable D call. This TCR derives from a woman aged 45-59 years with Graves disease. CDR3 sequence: CASSELHGTEAFF. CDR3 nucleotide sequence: TGTGCCAGCAGTGAACTTCACGGCACTGAAGCTTTCTTT.